A selection of T cell receptor beta chains follows, all from one sample in a study of blood T cell repertoires in COVID-19. The method was immunoSEQ multiplex PCR; TCRdb's version includes in-frame clones alone and lacks a portion of them. The sample contains some 140,000 clones, about four fifths of which appear only once. The sample was peripheral blood. The receptors here all came from a woman in her fifties or sixties with acute or convalescent COVID-19. The CDR3 runs from the conserved cysteine through the conserved F or W.

v_call | cdr3_aa
TRBV21-1 | CASRTGVIAYEQYF
TRBV7-8 | CASSSTRRGGLNEQFF
TRBV5-1 | CASSFGTGGKNTEAFF
TRBV10-1 | CASSERRPGGQNTEAFF
TRBV10-3 | CAISDEVGAGTEAFF
TRBV5-1 | CASSLGGTASPLHF
TRBV20-1 | CSASRPTSGYTGELFF
TRBV7-8 | CASSYRTRTGGNTIYF
TRBV11-2 | CASTPGYASTEAFF
TRBV24-1 | CATSEGANQPQHF
TRBV19 | CASRGTGGVPQHF
TRBV6-5 | CASSSQGGTEAFF
TRBV29-1 | CSAGTQGPNYGYTF
TRBV11-2 | CASSPGARGGLLDKYF
TRBV4-1 | CASSQDRLRRWTEAFF
TRBV11-3 | CASSLGILGTAQETQYF
TRBV6-6 | CASRPGFRGTNTEAFF
TRBV2 | CASSGQGLGTQYF
TRBV6-6 | CASSLRDSLANYGYTF
TRBV7-9 | CASSHRTGPREETQYF